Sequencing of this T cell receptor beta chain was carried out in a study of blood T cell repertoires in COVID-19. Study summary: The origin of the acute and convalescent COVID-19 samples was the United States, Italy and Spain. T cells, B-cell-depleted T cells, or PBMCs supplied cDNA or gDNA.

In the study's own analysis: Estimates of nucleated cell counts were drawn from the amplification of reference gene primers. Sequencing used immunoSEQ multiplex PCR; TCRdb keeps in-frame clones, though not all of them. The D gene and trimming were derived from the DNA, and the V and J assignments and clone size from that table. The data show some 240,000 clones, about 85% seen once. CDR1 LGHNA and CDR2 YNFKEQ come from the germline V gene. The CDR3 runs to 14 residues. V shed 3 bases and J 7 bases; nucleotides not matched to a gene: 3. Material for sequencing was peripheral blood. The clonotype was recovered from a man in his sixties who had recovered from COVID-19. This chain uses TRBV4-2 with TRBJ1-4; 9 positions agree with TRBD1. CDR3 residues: CASSQPDRGEKLFF. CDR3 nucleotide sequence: TGTGCCAGCAGCCAGCCGGACAGGGGTGAAAAACTGTTTTTT.